The rows below give T cell receptor beta chains drawn from one sample of a study of blood T cells in healthy people across ages. MiXCR, applied by TCRdb to the 5' RACE reads, yields one record per CDR3 protein. The table shows approximately 780,000 distinct CDR3 sequences, with approximately 24% occurring only once. This sample also appeared in a second study, on T cells of mothers and their children.

Sequences were obtained from blood. These receptors originate from a boy younger than 18 in good health. Both conserved end residues are part of each CDR3.

cdr3_length,v_call,j_call,cdr3_aa
15,TRBV12-3/TRBV12-4,TRBJ1-4,CASSLVVGANEKLFF
21,TRBV4-3,TRBJ2-6,CASSYRHVRGQPFSGANVLTF
9,TRBV29-1,TRBJ2-5,CSVGGKEYF
14,TRBV7-9,TRBJ1-2,CASSSQQGWNGYTF
13,TRBV10-3,.,CAIGETGSYEQYF
16,TRBV11-3,TRBJ2-2,CASSPAGQADTGELFF
12,TRBV2,TRBJ1-1,CASRETATKAFF
15,TRBV10-3,TRBJ1-1,CAISLGGGLNTEAFF
14,TRBV19,.,CASSISQGRHEQFF
15,TRBV20-1,TRBJ2-4,CSARRSQRVGSIQYF
15,TRBV30,TRBJ2-1,CAWSVQGSSYNEQFF
14,TRBV12-3/TRBV12-4,TRBJ2-5,CASSFRLAGTTRYF
19,TRBV7-8,TRBJ1-5,CASSTRTVLGIKSNQPQHF
14,TRBV7-3,TRBJ2-5,CASSLNSGDETQYF
14,TRBV20-1,TRBJ1-4,CSARQGADNEKLFF
12,TRBV10-3,TRBJ2-5,CAISGGREFPFF
13,TRBV27,TRBJ2-1,CASSYRNNNEQFF
14,TRBV7-9,TRBJ1-1,CASTEDAQNTEAFF
13,TRBV12-3/TRBV12-4,TRBJ2-7,CASSSDRGTEQYF
16,TRBV5-1,TRBJ2-3,CASSLEGGPITDTQYF
12,TRBV6-1,TRBJ1-1,CASIRGGTEAFF
14,TRBV7-9,.,CASSPPWETRGQYF
14,TRBV20-1,TRBJ2-7,CSARDLGTTYEQYF
13,TRBV3-1,TRBJ2-7,CASSPNLGYEQYF
14,TRBV15,TRBJ2-4,CATSSQGSINIQYF
16,TRBV24-1,TRBJ2-5,CATSDSGVGYEETQYF
13,TRBV20-1,TRBJ1-5,CSAGRRGKKPQHF
14,TRBV4-1,TRBJ1-4,CASRLTGGGEKLFF